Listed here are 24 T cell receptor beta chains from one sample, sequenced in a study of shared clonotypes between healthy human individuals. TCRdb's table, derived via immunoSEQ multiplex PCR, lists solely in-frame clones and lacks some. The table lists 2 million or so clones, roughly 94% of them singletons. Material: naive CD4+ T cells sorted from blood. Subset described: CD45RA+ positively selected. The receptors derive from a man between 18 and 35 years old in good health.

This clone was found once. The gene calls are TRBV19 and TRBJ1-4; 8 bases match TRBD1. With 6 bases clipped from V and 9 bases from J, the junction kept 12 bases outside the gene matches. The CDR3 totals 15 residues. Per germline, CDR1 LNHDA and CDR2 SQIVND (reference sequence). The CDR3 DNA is TGTGCCAGTAGCCCAACTTGGACAGGGTGGCAAAAACTGTTTTTT. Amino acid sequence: CASSPTWTGWQKLFF.

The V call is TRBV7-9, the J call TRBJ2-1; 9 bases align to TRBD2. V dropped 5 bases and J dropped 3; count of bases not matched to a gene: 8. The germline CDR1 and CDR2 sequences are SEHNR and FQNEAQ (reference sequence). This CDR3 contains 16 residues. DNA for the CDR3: TGTGCCAGCAGCCCCGAGGGACTAGCAGTCTACAATGAGCAGTTCTTC. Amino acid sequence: CASSPEGLAVYNEQFF.

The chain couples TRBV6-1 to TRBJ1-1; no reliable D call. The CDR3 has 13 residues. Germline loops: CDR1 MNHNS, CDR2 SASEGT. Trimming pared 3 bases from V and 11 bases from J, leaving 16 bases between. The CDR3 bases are TGTGCCAGCAGTGAGGCCATTACTAGAGGGGCTTTCTTT. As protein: CASSEAITRGAFF.

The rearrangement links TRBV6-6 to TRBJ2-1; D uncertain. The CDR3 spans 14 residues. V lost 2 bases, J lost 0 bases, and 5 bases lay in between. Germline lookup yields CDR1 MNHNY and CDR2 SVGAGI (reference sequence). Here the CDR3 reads CASSYTISYNEQFF. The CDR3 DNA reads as TGTGCCAGCAGTTACACCATCTCCTACAATGAGCAGTTCTTC.

CDR3 DNA: TGCGCCAGCAGCCAAGATTCGGGCACAGATACGCAGTATTTT. Translating it yields CASSQDSGTDTQYF. V gene TRBV4-3 combines with J gene TRBJ2-3; D unclear. V lost 0 bases and J 1 base, leaving 5 bases between the germline ends. CDR1 LGHNA and CDR2 YSLEER come from the germline V gene. This CDR3 has 14 amino acids.

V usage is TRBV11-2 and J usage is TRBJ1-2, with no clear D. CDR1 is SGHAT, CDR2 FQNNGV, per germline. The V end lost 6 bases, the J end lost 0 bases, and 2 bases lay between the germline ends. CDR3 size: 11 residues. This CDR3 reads CASRTNYGYTF. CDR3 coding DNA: TGTGCCAGCAGGACTAACTATGGCTACACCTTC.

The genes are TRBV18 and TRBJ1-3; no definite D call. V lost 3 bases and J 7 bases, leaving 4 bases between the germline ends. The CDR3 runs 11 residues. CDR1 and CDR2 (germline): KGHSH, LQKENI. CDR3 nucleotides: TGTGCCAGCTCACCGTCCAACACCATATATTTT. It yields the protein CASSPSNTIYF.

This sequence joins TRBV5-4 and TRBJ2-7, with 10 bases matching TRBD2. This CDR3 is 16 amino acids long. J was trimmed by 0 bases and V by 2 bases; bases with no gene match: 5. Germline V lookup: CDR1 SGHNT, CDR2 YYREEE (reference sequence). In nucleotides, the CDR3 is TGTGCCAGCAGCTTAAGCCTAGCGGGAGCCTCCTACGAGCAGTACTTC. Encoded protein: CASSLSLAGASYEQYF. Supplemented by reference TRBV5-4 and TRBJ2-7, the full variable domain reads ETGVTQSPTHLIKTRGQQVTLRCSSQSGHNTVSWYQQALGQGPQFIFQYYREEENGRGNFPPRFSGLQFPNYSSELNVNALELDDSALYLCASSLSLAGASYEQYFGPGTRLTVT.

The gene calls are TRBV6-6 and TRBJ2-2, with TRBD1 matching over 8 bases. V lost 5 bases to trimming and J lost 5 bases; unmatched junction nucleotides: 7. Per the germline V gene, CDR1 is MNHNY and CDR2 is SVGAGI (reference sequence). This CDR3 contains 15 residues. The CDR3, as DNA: TGTGCCAGCAGTCCGCGGACAGGGAATACCGGGGAGCTGTTTTTT. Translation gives CASSPRTGNTGELFF.

The CDR3 DNA is TGTGCCAGCATGGGTGGACAGACTAATCAGCCCCAGCATTTT. Translated, it gives CASMGGQTNQPQHF. The chain links TRBV6-1 to TRBJ1-5, with D maybe TRBD1 (6 bases). V lost 7 bases and J lost 4, with 14 bases in between. This CDR3 has 14 amino acids. The germline CDR1 and CDR2 sequences are MNHNS and SASEGT.

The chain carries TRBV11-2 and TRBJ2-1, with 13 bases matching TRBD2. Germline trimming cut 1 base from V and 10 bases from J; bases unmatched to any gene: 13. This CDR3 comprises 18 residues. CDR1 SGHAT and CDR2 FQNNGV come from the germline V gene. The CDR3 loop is CASSLVGSGTSGTQEQFF. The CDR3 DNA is TGTGCCAGCAGCTTAGTGGGGTCGGGGACTAGCGGGACCCAGGAGCAGTTCTTC.

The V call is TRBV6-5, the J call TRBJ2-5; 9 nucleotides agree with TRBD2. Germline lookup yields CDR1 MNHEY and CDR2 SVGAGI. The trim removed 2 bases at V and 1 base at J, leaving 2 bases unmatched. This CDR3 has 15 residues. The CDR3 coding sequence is TGTGCCAGCAGTTACGCGGGGGGGTTCCAAGAGACCCAGTACTTC. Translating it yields CASSYAGGFQETQYF.

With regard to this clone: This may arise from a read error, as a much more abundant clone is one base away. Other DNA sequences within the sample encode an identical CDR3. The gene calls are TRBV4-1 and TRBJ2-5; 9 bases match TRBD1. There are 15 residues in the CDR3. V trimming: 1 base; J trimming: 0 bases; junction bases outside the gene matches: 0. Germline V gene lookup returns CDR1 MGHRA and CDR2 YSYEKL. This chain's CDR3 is CASSQGDRDQETQYF. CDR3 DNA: TGCGCCAGCAGCCAAGGGGACAGGGACCAAGAGACCCAGTACTTC.

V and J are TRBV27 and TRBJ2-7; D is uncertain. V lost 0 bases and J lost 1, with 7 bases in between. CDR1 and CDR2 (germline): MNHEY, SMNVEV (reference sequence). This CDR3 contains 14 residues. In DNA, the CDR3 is TGTGCCAGCAGTTTATCGACTCATTCCTACGAGCAGTACTTC. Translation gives CASSLSTHSYEQYF.

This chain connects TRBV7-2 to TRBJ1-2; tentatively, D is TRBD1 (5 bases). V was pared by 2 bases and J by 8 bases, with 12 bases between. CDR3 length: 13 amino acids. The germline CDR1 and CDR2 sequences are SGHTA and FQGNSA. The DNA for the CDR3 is TGTGCCAGCAGCTTAAGGGAGCGGGGCGGCTACACCTTC. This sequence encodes CASSLRERGGYTF.

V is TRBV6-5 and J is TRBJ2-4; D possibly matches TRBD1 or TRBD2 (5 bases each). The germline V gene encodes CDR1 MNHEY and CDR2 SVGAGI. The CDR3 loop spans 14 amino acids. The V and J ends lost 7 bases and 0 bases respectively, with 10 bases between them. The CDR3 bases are TGTGCCAGCAAACAGGACTTAGCCAAAAACATTCAGTACTTC. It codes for CASKQDLAKNIQYF.

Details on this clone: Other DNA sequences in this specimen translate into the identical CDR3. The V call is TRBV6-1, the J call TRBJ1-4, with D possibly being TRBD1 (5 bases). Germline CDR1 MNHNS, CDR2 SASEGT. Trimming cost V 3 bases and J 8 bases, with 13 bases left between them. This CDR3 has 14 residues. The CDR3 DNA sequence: TGTGCCAGCAGTGAGGGGGGGAGGGGAGAAAAACTGTTTTTT. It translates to CASSEGGRGEKLFF.

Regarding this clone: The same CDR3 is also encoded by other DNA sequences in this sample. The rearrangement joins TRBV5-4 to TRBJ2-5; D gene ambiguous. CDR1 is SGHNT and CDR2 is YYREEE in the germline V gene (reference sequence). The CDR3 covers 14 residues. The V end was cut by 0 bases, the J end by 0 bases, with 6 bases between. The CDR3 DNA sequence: TGTGCCAGCAGCTTGGATAGGTACCAAGAGACCCAGTACTTC. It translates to CASSLDRYQETQYF. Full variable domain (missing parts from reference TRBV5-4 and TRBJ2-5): ETGVTQSPTHLIKTRGQQVTLRCSSQSGHNTVSWYQQALGQGPQFIFQYYREEENGRGNFPPRFSGLQFPNYSSELNVNALELDDSALYLCASSLDRYQETQYFGPGTRLLVL.

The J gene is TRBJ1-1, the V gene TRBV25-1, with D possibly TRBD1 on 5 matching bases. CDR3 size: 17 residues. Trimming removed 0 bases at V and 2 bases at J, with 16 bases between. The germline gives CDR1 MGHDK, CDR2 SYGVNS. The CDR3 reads CASSEYGGRGVNTEAFF. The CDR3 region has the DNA TGTGCCAGCAGTGAATACGGGGGTCGGGGCGTAAACACTGAAGCTTTCTTT.

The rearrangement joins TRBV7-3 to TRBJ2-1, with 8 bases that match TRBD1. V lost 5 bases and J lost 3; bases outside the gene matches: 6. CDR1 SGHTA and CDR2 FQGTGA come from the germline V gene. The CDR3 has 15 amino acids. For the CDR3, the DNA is TGTGCCAGCAGCCGAGACAGGGGCTTCTACAATGAGCAGTTCTTC. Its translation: CASSRDRGFYNEQFF. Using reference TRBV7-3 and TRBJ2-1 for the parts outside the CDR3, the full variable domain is GAGVSQTPSNKVTEKGKYVELRCDPISGHTALYWYRQSLGQGPEFLIYFQGTGAADDSGLPNDRFFAVRPEGSVSTLKIQRTERGDSAVYLCASSRDRGFYNEQFFGPGTRLTVL.

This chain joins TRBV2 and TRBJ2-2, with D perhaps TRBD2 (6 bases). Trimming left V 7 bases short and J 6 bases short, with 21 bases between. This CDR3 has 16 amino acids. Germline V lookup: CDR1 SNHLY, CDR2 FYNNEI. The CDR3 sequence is CASTLSLGLQSGELFF. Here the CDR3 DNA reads TGTGCCAGCACCCTAAGCCTGGGACTTCAGTCCGGGGAGCTGTTTTTT.

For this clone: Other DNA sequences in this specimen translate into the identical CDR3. The CDR3 reads CASSLALAGYNEQFF. In nucleotides, the CDR3 is TGCGCCAGCAGCTTGGCCCTAGCGGGTTACAATGAGCAGTTCTTC. The rearrangement links TRBV5-1 to TRBJ2-1; 8 nucleotides line up with TRBD2. With 0 bases clipped from V and 4 bases from J, the junction kept 3 bases outside the gene matches. CDR3 length equals 15 residues. The germline V gene has CDR1 SGHRS and CDR2 YFSETQ.

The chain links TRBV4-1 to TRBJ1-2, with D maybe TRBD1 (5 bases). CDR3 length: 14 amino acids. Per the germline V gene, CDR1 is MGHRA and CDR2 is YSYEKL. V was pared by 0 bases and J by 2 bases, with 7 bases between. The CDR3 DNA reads TGCGCCAGCAGCCAAGAGAGGGGAAACTATGGCTACACCTTC. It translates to CASSQERGNYGYTF.

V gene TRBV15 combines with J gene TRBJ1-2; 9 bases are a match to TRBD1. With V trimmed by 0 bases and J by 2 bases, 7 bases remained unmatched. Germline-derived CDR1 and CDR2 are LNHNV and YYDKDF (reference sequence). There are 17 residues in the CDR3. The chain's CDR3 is CATSREGTGPRNYGYTF. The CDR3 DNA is TGTGCCACCAGCAGAGAGGGGACAGGGCCAAGAAACTATGGCTACACCTTC. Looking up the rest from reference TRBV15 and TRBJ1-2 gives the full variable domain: DAMVIQNPRYQVTQFGKPVTLSCSQTLNHNVMYWYQQKSSQAPKLLFHYYDKDFNNEADTPDNFQSRRPNTSFCFLDIRSPGLGDTAMYLCATSREGTGPRNYGYTFGSGTRLTVV.